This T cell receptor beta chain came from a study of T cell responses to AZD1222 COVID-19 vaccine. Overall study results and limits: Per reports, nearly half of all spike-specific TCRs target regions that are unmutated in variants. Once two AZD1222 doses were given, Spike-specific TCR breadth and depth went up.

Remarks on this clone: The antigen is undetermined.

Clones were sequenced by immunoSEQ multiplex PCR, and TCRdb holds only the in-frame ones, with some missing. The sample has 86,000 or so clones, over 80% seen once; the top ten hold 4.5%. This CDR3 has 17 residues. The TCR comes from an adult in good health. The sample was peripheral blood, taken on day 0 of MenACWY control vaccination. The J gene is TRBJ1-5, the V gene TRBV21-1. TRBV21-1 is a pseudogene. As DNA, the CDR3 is TGTGCCAGCAGCAAATCGTACAGGTTCGGGGCCAGTCAGCCCCAGCATTTT. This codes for CASSKSYRFGASQPQHF.